The subject of this entry is one T cell receptor beta chain. Its antigen remains unidentified. Germline V gene sequence: CDR1 SQVTM, CDR2 ANQGSEA. V shed 6 bases and J 5 bases; nucleotides not matched to a gene: 4. The CDR3 is 12 residues long. The sample is drawn from a study of glioma-infiltrating T cells. On the study more broadly: Dexamethasone exposure before glioma surgery was limited to six or fewer days. Sequencing aimed for about 4- to 11-fold coverage of about 920,000 peripheral T cells.

General observations from the study: Only very few CDR3 sequences appeared in both tissue and blood. Non-neoplastic patients had below-expected tissue-blood divergence, while all gliomas exceeded expectation.

Using RNA template, CDR3s of TCR alpha and beta were amplified with iRepertoire arm-PCR. TCRdb reprocessed the multiplex PCR reads with MiXCR, giving one entry per CDR3 protein. The table includes fewer than 500,000 distinct CDR3 sequences, around 45% detected once. The clonotype comes from a human donor with low-grade glioma or glioblastoma, undergoing nonglioma brain surgery, or in good health (not recorded which). The specimen sequenced was glioma tissue, nonneoplastic brain tissue, or PBMCs (not recorded which). The rearrangement joins TRBV29-1 to TRBJ2-1, with 7 bases fitting TRBD2. The chain's CDR3 is CSVWTRNNEQFF. The CDR3 nucleotides read TGCAGCGTGTGGACTAGGAACAATGAGCAGTTCTTC.